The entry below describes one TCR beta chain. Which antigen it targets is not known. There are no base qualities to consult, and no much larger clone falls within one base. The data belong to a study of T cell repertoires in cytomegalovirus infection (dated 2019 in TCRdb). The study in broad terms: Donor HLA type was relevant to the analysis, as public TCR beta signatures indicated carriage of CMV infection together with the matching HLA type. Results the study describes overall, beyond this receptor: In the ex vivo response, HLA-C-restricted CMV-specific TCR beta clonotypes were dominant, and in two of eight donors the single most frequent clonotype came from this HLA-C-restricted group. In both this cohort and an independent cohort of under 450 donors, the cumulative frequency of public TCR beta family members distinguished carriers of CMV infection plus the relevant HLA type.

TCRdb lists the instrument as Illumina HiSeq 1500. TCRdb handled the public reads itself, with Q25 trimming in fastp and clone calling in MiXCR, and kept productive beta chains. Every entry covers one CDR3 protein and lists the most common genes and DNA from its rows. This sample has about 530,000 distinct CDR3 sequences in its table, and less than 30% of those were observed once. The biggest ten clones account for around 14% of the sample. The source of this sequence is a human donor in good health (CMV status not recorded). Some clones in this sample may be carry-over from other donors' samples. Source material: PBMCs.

The nucleotide sequence is TGTGCCAGCAGCCAAGCCTTGATAGGATATAGCAATCAGCCCCAGCATTTT. The resulting protein is CASSQALIGYSNQPQHF. The rearranged segments are TRBV14 and TRBJ1-5, with the D gene not clear enough to name. From the cysteine through the phenylalanine, the CDR3 covers 17 amino acids. Here the CDR3 DNA is all that survives: 51 bases in frame from base 1. The trim is 1 base for V and 0 bases for J, with a gap of 13 bases between the germline ends. As encoded in the germline V gene, CDR1 is SGHDN while CDR2 is FVKESK.